This TCR beta chain was sequenced in a study of OX40 agonist ivuxolimab in advanced cancers. This table comes from immunoSEQ multiplex PCR, and its TCRdb copy is limited to in-frame clones, with some not included. The table shows 90,000 to 130,000 clones, with approximately 90% occurring only once. Germline values: CDR1 KGHSH, CDR2 LQKENI. The CDR3 contains 12 residues. V was pared by 2 bases and J by 2 bases, with 0 bases between. This clonotype was obtained from an adult with an advanced solid tumor such as melanoma, head and neck, liver or kidney cancer. Sample: CD4+ or CD8+ T cells sorted from blood, taken in a trial of the OX40 agonist ivuxolimab. The chain uses TRBV18 and TRBJ2-2; D not certain. This CDR3 reads CASSPNTGELFF. The CDR3, as DNA: TGTGCCAGCTCACCAAACACCGGGGAGCTGTTTTTT. The entire variable domain, with the rest obtained from reference TRBV18 and TRBJ2-2, is as follows: NAGVMQNPRHLVRRRGQEARLRCSPMKGHSHVYWYRQLPEEGLKFMVYLQKENIIDESGMPKERFSAEFPKEGPSILRIQQVVRGDSAAYFCASSPNTGELFFGEGSRLTVL.